These 15 T cell receptor beta chains share one sample of origin, sequenced in a study of blood T cell repertoires in COVID-19. Profiled with immunoSEQ multiplex PCR; TCRdb holds only in-frame clones, not every one. The sample has about 170,000 clones; 85% to 90% are singletons. Sequencing was performed on peripheral blood. These receptors came from a woman of 80 years or more with COVID-19, enrolled during active disease.

This rearrangement joins TRBV19 to TRBJ2-3; D gene ambiguous. The germline V gene encodes CDR1 LNHDA and CDR2 SQIVND (reference sequence). The CDR3 sequence is 12 residues long. V was pared by 3 bases and J by 6 bases, with 7 bases between. In DNA, the CDR3 is TGTGCCAGTAGTATGAGCAGGGATACGCAGTATTTT. Residues: CASSMSRDTQYF.

The chain uses TRBV18 and TRBJ1-1; a possible D gene is TRBD1 (6 bases). V was trimmed by 4 bases and J by 1 base, leaving 16 bases between them. The CDR3 is 16 residues long. Germline V gene sequence: CDR1 KGHSH, CDR2 LQKENI. The CDR3 DNA is TGTGCCAGCTCACAGATAACAGGGTACGGGAACACTGAAGCTTTCTTT. It translates to CASSQITGYGNTEAFF.

The V and J genes are TRBV10-3 and TRBJ2-3, with TRBD1 matching over 9 bases. The CDR3 extends over 14 amino acids. Trimming cost V 6 bases and J 3 bases; bases outside gene matches: 4. CDR1 is ENHRY, CDR2 SYGVKD, per germline. Here the CDR3 reads CAIRDRGETDTQYF. In DNA form, the CDR3 reads TGTGCCATCAGGGACAGGGGAGAAACAGATACGCAGTATTTT.

The V and J genes are TRBV7-9 and TRBJ1-4, with TRBD1 identical over 7 bases. The CDR3 totals 15 residues. Germline V gene sequence: CDR1 SEHNR, CDR2 FQNEAQ (reference sequence). V lost 3 bases and J lost 7; bases outside the gene matches: 8. Written as DNA, the CDR3 is TGTGCCAGCAGCTTCTTGACAGGGTATAGTGAAAAACTGTTTTTT. The encoded protein is CASSFLTGYSEKLFF.

V is TRBV5-1 and J is TRBJ2-1, with 12 bases aligning to TRBD2. The ends lost 0 bases at V and 9 bases at J; junction bases unmatched: 4. Germline V gene sequence: CDR1 SGHRS, CDR2 YFSETQ. This CDR3 region has 15 residues. Here the CDR3 DNA reads TGCGCCAGCAGCTTGGGACTAGCGGGAGTTCTTGAGCAGTTCTTC. Amino acid sequence: CASSLGLAGVLEQFF. Based on the CDR3 plus reference TRBV5-1 and TRBJ2-1, the full variable domain is KAGVTQTPRYLIKTRGQQVTLSCSPISGHRSVSWYQQTPGQGLQFLFEYFSETQRNKGNFPGRFSGRQFSNSRSEMNVSTLELGDSALYLCASSLGLAGVLEQFFGPGTRLTVL.

The rearrangement uses TRBV28 and TRBJ1-3, with D uncertain. Trimming shortened V by 1 base and J by 8 bases, and 18 bases separated the two germline ends. Germline CDR1 is MDHEN and CDR2 is SYDVKM. The CDR3 contains 16 residues. The CDR3 reads CASSLSFSVMSDTIYF. Written as DNA, the CDR3 is TGTGCCAGCAGTTTATCTTTCTCGGTCATGTCGGACACCATATATTTT. Full variable domain (remainder filled in from reference TRBV28 and TRBJ1-3): DVKVTQSSRYLVKRTGEKVFLECVQDMDHENMFWYRQDPGLGLRLIYFSYDVKMKEKGDIPEGYSVSREKKERFSLILESASTNQTSMYLCASSLSFSVMSDTIYFGEGSWLTVV.

The chain links TRBV29-1 to TRBJ1-2; the match to TRBD1 covers 11 bases. Germline CDR1 SQVTM, CDR2 ANQGSEA. The CDR3 runs 12 residues. With V trimmed by 6 bases and J by 8 bases, 5 bases remained unmatched. The CDR3 DNA reads as TGCAGCGTCGTTGGACAGGGGGCAGGCTACACCTTC. As protein: CSVVGQGAGYTF.

As DNA, the CDR3 is TGTGCCAGCAGCGTTGAGGGTAAAGAGACCCAGTACTTC. This gives the protein CASSVEGKETQYF. The V and J genes are TRBV9 and TRBJ2-5, with D perhaps matching TRBD2 (5 bases). Germline loops: CDR1 SGDLS, CDR2 YYNGEE. This CDR3 is 13 amino acids long. The V end lost 2 bases, the J end lost 3 bases, and 8 bases lay between the germline ends.

The chain links TRBV5-1 to TRBJ2-1; tentatively, D is TRBD1 (6 bases). Germline V CDR1 and CDR2: SGHRS, YFSETQ. Trimming cost V 4 bases and J 4 bases, with 9 bases left between them. The CDR3 has 13 residues. In DNA, the CDR3 is TGCGCCAGCAGCCCACAGGGATACAATGAGCAGTTCTTC. Translation gives CASSPQGYNEQFF. Variable domain in full (rest from reference TRBV5-1 and TRBJ2-1): KAGVTQTPRYLIKTRGQQVTLSCSPISGHRSVSWYQQTPGQGLQFLFEYFSETQRNKGNFPGRFSGRQFSNSRSEMNVSTLELGDSALYLCASSPQGYNEQFFGPGTRLTVL.

The rearrangement joins TRBV11-2 to TRBJ2-7; D is perhaps TRBD2 (7 bases). The CDR3 extends over 16 amino acids. Germline-derived CDR1 and CDR2 are SGHAT and FQNNGV. Trimming took off 5 bases at V and 2 bases at J, with 19 bases between the two ends. CDR3 loop: CASSPQGGRQPYEQYF. The CDR3 DNA reads TGTGCCAGCAGCCCACAGGGAGGGAGACAACCCTACGAGCAGTACTTC. The full variable domain, completed using reference TRBV11-2 and TRBJ2-7, is EAGVAQSPRYKIIEKRQSVAFWCNPISGHATLYWYQQILGQGPKLLIQFQNNGVVDDSQLPKDRFSAERLKGVDSTLKIQPAKLEDSAVYLCASSPQGGRQPYEQYFGPGTRLTVT.

V usage is TRBV28 and J usage is TRBJ2-7; maybe TRBD2 (7 bases). The CDR3 has 14 amino acids. The V gene lost 7 bases and the J gene lost 2 bases, with 15 bases spanning the gap. The germline gives CDR1 MDHEN, CDR2 SYDVKM. This CDR3 is CASIGGALAYEQYF. The DNA of the CDR3 is TGTGCCAGCATAGGGGGGGCATTAGCCTACGAGCAGTACTTC.

This clone showed up just once. J is TRBJ2-3 and V is TRBV6-4, with D perhaps matching TRBD1 (5 bases). The CDR3 is 12 residues long. V dropped 7 bases and J dropped 5 bases, with 10 bases sitting between them. The germline V gene has CDR1 MRHNA and CDR2 SNTAGT. As DNA, the CDR3 is TGTGCCAGCAAAGGGGAAGGAGATACGCAGTATTTT. It specifies CASKGEGDTQYF.

This sequence joins TRBV6-5 and TRBJ2-3; 9 positions match TRBD2. The CDR3 extends over 15 amino acids. Germline lookup yields CDR1 MNHEY and CDR2 SVGAGI. V dropped 6 bases and J dropped 2; count of bases not matched to a gene: 6. CDR3 residues: CASRQIAGATDTQYF. DNA for the CDR3: TGTGCCAGCAGGCAAATAGCGGGAGCCACAGATACGCAGTATTTT.

The J gene is TRBJ2-7, the V gene TRBV5-4; 11 nucleotides align to TRBD2. V lost 0 bases, J lost 5 bases, and 7 bases stayed unmatched. This CDR3 has 16 residues. Germline V gene lookup returns CDR1 SGHNT and CDR2 YYREEE (reference sequence). The CDR3 protein is CASSLAGTSGRNEQYF. The CDR3 nucleotides read TGTGCCAGCAGCTTGGCCGGGACTAGCGGACGGAACGAGCAGTACTTC.

CDR3 loop: CASSLSRGRYGYTF. In nucleotides, the CDR3 is TGTGCCAGCAGTTTATCCAGGGGACGATACGGCTACACCTTC. The chain couples TRBV27 to TRBJ1-2, with D perhaps matching TRBD1 (6 bases). The germline V gene has CDR1 MNHEY and CDR2 SMNVEV (reference sequence). This CDR3 comprises 14 residues. Deletions cut 0 bases from V and 8 bases from J, with 13 bases between.